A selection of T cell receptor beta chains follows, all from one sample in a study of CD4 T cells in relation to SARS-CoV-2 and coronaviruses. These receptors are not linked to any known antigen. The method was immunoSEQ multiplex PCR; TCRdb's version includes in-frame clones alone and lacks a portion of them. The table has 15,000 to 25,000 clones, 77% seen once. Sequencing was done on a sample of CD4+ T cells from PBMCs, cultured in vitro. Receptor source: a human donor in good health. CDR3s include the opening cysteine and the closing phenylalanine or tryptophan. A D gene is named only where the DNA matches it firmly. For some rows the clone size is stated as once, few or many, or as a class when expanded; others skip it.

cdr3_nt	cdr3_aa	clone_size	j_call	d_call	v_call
TGTGCCAGCAGCCCGCGACGGACAGGGTTTGGCACAGATACGCAGTATTTT	CASSPRRTGFGTDTQYF	NA	TRBJ2-3	TRBD1	TRBV7-2
TGTGCCAGCAGTCCCACTTCCTTAGGGTCCTACGAGCAGTACTTC	CASSPTSLGSYEQYF	NA	TRBJ2-7	NA	TRBV3-1/TRBV3-2
TGTGCCAGGATCTTAGCGGGAGAAAAGGACGAGCAGTACTTC	CARILAGEKDEQYF	NA	TRBJ2-7	TRBD2	TRBV6-4
TGTGCCAGTAGTATTGTGGCGGGGACAGGGAATGAAAAACTGTTTTTT	CASSIVAGTGNEKLFF	NA	TRBJ1-4	TRBD1	TRBV19
TGTGCCAGCAGCTCACAGGGAGGGGGAACTGAAGCTTTCTTT	CASSSQGGGTEAFF	NA	TRBJ1-1	NA	TRBV11-2
TGTGCCAGCAGCCCAACTAGCGGGGGGGGCCGGTATGAGCAGTTCTTC	CASSPTSGGGRYEQFF	NA	TRBJ2-1	TRBD2	TRBV5-6
TGTGCCATCAGTGGGACAGCAGATACGCAGTATTTT	CAISGTADTQYF	few	TRBJ2-3	NA	TRBV10-3
TGTGCCAGCAGCCTTACCGGGACTAGCGGAGAGACCCAGTACTTC	CASSLTGTSGETQYF	NA	TRBJ2-5	TRBD2	TRBV5-4
TGCGCCAGCAGCCCCGTCGTCTTAGGAGGGCTCAGGGAAAAACTGTTTTTT	CASSPVVLGGLREKLFF	NA	TRBJ1-4	NA	TRBV4-3
TGTGCCAGCTCGACAGGACATAATTCACCCCTCCACTTT	CASSTGHNSPLHF	NA	TRBJ1-6	NA	TRBV18
TGTGCCAGTAGTATGGGGTCCCCAGTTGTTGGGGCCAACGTCCTGACTTTC	CASSMGSPVVGANVLTF	NA	TRBJ2-6	NA	TRBV19
TGCGCCAGCAGCCGGGACACTGAAGCTTTCTTT	CASSRDTEAFF	NA	TRBJ1-1	NA	TRBV4-1
TGTGCCAGCAGCGCCCTAAGACTGTACTTC	CASSALRLYF	NA	TRBJ2-7	NA	TRBV21-1
TGTGCCAGCCGTCTAGCGGATGAGCAGTTCTTC	CASRLADEQFF	NA	TRBJ2-1	TRBD2	TRBV3-1/TRBV3-2
TGTGCCAGCAGTTACTCGTCTGATGAGCAGTTCTTC	CASSYSSDEQFF	NA	TRBJ2-1	NA	TRBV6-6
TGTGCCAGCAGCCAAGTCAGGGCCGCCTACGCCCAGTACTTC	CASSQVRAAYAQYF	NA	TRBJ2-5	NA	TRBV3-1/TRBV3-2
TGTGCCAGCAGCTTAATGGGCCCTAGCACAGATACGCAGTATTTT	CASSLMGPSTDTQYF	NA	TRBJ2-3	NA	TRBV7-3
TGTGCCAGTAGTATCAGGGAACTTTTAACCGGGGAGCTGTTTTTT	CASSIRELLTGELFF	few	TRBJ2-2	NA	TRBV19
TGTGCCAGCAGTTCCAATCCCGACAGGGGTAATGAGCAGTTCTTC	CASSSNPDRGNEQFF	NA	TRBJ2-1	TRBD1	TRBV6-5
TGTGCCAGCAGGGTCCCCTTGAACACCGGGGAGCTGTTTTTT	CASRVPLNTGELFF	NA	TRBJ2-2	NA	TRBV2